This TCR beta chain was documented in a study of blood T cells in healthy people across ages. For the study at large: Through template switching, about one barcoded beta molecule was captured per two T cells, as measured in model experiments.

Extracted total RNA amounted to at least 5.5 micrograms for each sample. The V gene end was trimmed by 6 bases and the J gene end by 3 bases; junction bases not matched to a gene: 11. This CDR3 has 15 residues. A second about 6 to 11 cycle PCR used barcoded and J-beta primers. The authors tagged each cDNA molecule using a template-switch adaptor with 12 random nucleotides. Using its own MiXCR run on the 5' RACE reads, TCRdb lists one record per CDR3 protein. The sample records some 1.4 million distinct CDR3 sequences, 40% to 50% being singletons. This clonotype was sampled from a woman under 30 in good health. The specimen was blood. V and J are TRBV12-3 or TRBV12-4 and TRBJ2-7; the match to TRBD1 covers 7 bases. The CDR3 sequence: CASRSRTGAFYEQYF. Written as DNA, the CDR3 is TGTGCCAGCAGGTCCCGTACAGGGGCCTTCTACGAGCAGTACTTC.